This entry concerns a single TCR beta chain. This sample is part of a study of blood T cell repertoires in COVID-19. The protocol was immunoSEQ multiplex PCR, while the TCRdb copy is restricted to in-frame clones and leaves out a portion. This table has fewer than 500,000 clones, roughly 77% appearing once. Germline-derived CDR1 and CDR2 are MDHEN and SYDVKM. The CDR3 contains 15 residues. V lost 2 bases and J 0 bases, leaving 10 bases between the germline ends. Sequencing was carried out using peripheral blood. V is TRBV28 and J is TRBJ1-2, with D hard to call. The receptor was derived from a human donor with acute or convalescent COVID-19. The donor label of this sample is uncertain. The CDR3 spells CASSLAVWANYGYTF. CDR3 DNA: TGTGCCAGCAGTTTAGCGGTGTGGGCTAACTATGGCTACACCTTC.